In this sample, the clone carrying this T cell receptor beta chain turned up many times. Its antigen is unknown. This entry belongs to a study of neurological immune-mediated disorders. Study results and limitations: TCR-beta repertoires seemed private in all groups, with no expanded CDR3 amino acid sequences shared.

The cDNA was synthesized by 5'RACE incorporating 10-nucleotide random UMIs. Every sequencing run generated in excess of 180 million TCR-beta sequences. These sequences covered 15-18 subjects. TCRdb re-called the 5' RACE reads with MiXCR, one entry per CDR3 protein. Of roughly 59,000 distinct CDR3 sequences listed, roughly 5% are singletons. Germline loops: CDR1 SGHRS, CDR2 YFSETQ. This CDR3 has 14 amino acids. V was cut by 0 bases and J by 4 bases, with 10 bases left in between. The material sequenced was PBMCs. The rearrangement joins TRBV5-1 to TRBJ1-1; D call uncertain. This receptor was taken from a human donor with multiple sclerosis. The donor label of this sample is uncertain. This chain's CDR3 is CASSLDRLGTEAFF. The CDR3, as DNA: TGCGCCAGCAGCTTGGACCGGTTGGGCACTGAAGCTTTCTTT.